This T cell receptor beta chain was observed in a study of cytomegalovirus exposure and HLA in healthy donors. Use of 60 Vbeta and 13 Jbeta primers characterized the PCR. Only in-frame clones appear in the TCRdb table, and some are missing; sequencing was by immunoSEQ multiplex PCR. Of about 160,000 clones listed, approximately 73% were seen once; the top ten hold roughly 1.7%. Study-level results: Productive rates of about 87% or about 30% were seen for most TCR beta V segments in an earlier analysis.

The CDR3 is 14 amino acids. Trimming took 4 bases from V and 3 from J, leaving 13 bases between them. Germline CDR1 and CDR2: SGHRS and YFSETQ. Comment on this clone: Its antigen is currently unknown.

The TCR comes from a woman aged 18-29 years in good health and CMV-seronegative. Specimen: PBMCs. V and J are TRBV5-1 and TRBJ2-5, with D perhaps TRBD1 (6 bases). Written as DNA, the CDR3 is TGCGCCAGCAGCCTTGGACAGTCCGAAGAGACCCAGTACTTC. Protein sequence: CASSLGQSEETQYF.